This entry features one TCR beta chain sequence. This record comes from a study of shared clonotypes between healthy human individuals. V lost 4 bases and J lost 6, with 16 bases in between. CDR1 MNHEY and CDR2 SVGAGI come from the germline V gene. The CDR3 has 15 residues. Sequenced by immunoSEQ multiplex PCR; TCRdb stores in-frame clones only, minus some. The table has more than 2,000,000 clones, about 92% seen once. The genes are TRBV6-5 and TRBJ2-1, with D perhaps matching TRBD2 (5 bases). The sequence derives from a man aged 18 to 30 in good health. Some clones in this sample may be carry-over from other donors' samples. Sequenced input: naive CD4+ T cells from PBMCs. Subset in this sample: CD45RA+ positively selected. CDR3: CASSFSPPGFNEQFF. CDR3 in DNA: TGTGCCAGCAGTTTTAGCCCCCCGGGGTTCAATGAGCAGTTCTTC.